A selection of T cell receptor beta chains follows, all from one sample in a study of T cells in Graves' hyperthyroidism and ophthalmopathy. TCRdb processed the multiplex PCR reads anew with MiXCR; each CDR3 protein has one entry. This sample has roughly 160,000 distinct CDR3 sequences; over 8% occur once, and the top ten carry 22%. Sample: blood. All receptors come from a woman in her late teens or twenties with Graves' hyperthyroidism that later progressed to Graves' ophthalmopathy. Each CDR3 is given with its conserved first and last residue. A D gene is named only where the DNA matches it firmly. Not all rows give a size; the values are once, few, many and, for expanded clones, a class.

d_call j_call v_call clone_size cdr3_nt cdr3_aa
TRBD1 TRBJ1-2 TRBV7-9 many TGTGCCAGCAGCTCCCTGACAGGGGGGTATGGCTACACCTTC CASSSLTGGYGYTF
. TRBJ1-1 TRBV2 many TGTGCCAGCAGTGAAGCAGGGGTAGGGGACTCTGAAGCTTTCTTT CASSEAGVGDSEAFF
TRBD1 TRBJ1-3 TRBV6-6 . TGTGCCAGCAGTTACTCGACAGGGGGGAATCCCTCTGGAAACACCATATATTTT CASSYSTGGNPSGNTIYF
. TRBJ2-7 TRBV6-1 many TGTGCCAGCAGGACCCAAACTTCCTACGAGCAGTACTTC CASRTQTSYEQYF
TRBD1 TRBJ2-7 TRBV6-1 many TGTGCCAGCAGTGTGACAGGGGCTACTCACGAGCAGTACTTC CASSVTGATHEQYF
TRBD1 TRBJ1-2 TRBV12-3/TRBV12-4 many TGTGCCAGCAGAGGCCGGGACAGGGGGCCCGGCTACACCTTC CASRGRDRGPGYTF
TRBD2 TRBJ2-7 TRBV29-1 many TGCAGCGTTGCGGGAGGGCCTATTTCGACCGAGCAGTACTTC CSVAGGPISTEQYF
TRBD2 TRBJ2-3 TRBV30 many TGTGCCTGGAGTCCCCTAGCGGGAGGGACAGATACGCAGTATTTT CAWSPLAGGTDTQYF
. TRBJ2-1 TRBV4-2 . TGTGCCAGCAGCCAGTCCGTCGGGGGCTACAATGAGCAGTTCTTC CASSQSVGGYNEQFF
. TRBJ1-5 TRBV20-1 . TGCAGTGCTAACCGGGAAGGCGGCAATCAGCCCCAGCATTTT CSANREGGNQPQHF
. TRBJ2-3 TRBV20-1 many TGCAGTGCTAGAACCTCCCGGCCTGCCACAGATACGCAGTATTTT CSARTSRPATDTQYF
. TRBJ2-1 TRBV6-5 . TGTGCCAGCAGTTACTCAAATGAGCAGTTCTTC CASSYSNEQFF
TRBD2 TRBJ2-6 TRBV6-2/TRBV6-3 many TGTGCCAGCAGTCGACTAGCGGGAGGCGCTGGGGCCAACGTCCTGACTTTC CASSRLAGGAGANVLTF